The clone carrying this T cell receptor (beta chain) has more than one count but fewer than ten. The germline V gene encodes CDR1 GTSNPN and CDR2 SVGIG (reference sequence). V trimming: 0 bases; J trimming: 10 bases; junction bases outside the gene matches: 9. The CDR3 contains 15 residues. As originally analysed: Using reference gene primer amplification, nucleated cell counts were estimated. The assay was immunoSEQ multiplex PCR, and TCRdb's table has in-frame clones only and misses some. The V and J calls and clone size are taken from that table; D and trimming were inferred from the DNA. Of around 100,000 clones in the sample, 80% were seen once. This entry belongs to a study of blood T cell repertoires in COVID-19. Study at large: COVID-19 samples collected from the United States, Italy and Spain covered acute and convalescent phases. T cells, B-cell-depleted T cells, or PBMCs provided the cDNA or gDNA that served as material.

The sequence was obtained from a man between 65 and 85 years old with active or convalescent COVID-19. The sample taken for sequencing was peripheral blood. The chain recombines TRBV30 with TRBJ1-6, with 7 bases aligning to TRBD1. DNA for the CDR3: TGTGCCTGGAGTGTTAAAGGGGGCAGGGGCTCACCCCTCCACTTT. Translating gives CAWSVKGGRGSPLHF.